This T cell receptor beta chain was found in a study of blood T cell repertoires in COVID-19. Per the authors' pipeline: The assay estimated nucleated cells by amplifying reference gene primers. Data came from immunoSEQ multiplex PCR; TCRdb stores just in-frame clones and leaves some out. V, J and clone size are taken as reported in that table, and D and trimming were inferred from the DNA itself. Among about 230,000 clones listed, 81% were seen once. Patients at the Seattle site were enrolled during active infection and followed longitudinally. Per the germline V gene, CDR1 is KGHDR and CDR2 is SFDVKD. The CDR3 is 14 residues long. V lost 2 bases and J lost 1, with 7 bases in between.

The clonotype originates from a woman over 75 with COVID-19, enrolled during active disease. The material sequenced was peripheral blood. The chain carries TRBV24-1 and TRBJ2-5; unclear D gene. Here the CDR3 reads CATSDSRVQETQYF. CDR3 bases: TGTGCCACCAGTGATTCCCGAGTCCAAGAGACCCAGTACTTC.